The TCR beta chain described here comes from a study of cytomegalovirus exposure and HLA in healthy donors. CDR3 length: 13 amino acids. Germline CDR1 MNHEY, CDR2 SMNVEV (reference sequence). The germline V and J ends were trimmed by 5 bases and 4 bases, with 11 bases remaining between them. The PCR had 60 Vbeta and 13 Jbeta primers. Sequencing used immunoSEQ multiplex PCR; TCRdb keeps in-frame clones, though not all of them. This table holds roughly 78,000 clones, about 64% found once. This clone has only a few counts. Material: PBMCs. V usage is TRBV27 and J usage is TRBJ1-2; D perhaps matches TRBD1 (5 bases). The TCR was taken from a man aged 25-45 years in good health and CMV-seropositive. CDR3 in amino acids: CASSVSRGYGYTF. CDR3 bases: TGTGCCAGCAGTGTTAGTAGGGGCTATGGCTACACCTTC.